These 21 T cell receptor beta chains came from one sample sequenced in a study of beta chain features in type 1 diabetes. The study's findings and limits: TCRB CDR3s from Type 1 diabetes patients were moderately but significantly shorter in all four CD4+ subsets.

Their antigens remain unidentified. Reverse transcribing all isolated RNA meant expressed TCRB transcripts were sequenced. The method was immunoSEQ multiplex PCR; TCRdb's version includes in-frame clones alone and lacks a portion of them. This table holds 600,000 to 750,000 clones, around 12% found once. Sequenced: naive CD4+ T cells from blood. The source is a man under 40 with type 1 diabetes.

The chain is built from TRBV5-6 and TRBJ1-2; D is perhaps TRBD1 (5 bases). The V gene lost 4 bases and the J gene lost 2 bases, with 9 bases spanning the gap. The CDR3 runs 13 residues. Germline CDR1 reads SGHDT; CDR2 reads YYEEEE. CDR3 residues: CASSQGPNYGYTF. CDR3 DNA sequence: TGTGCCAGCAGCCAGGGACCAAACTATGGCTACACCTTC.

V is TRBV20-1 and J is TRBJ1-1, with D perhaps matching TRBD1 (5 bases). Germline CDR1 and CDR2: DFQATT and SNEGSKA (reference sequence). Trimming removed 3 bases at V and 10 bases at J, with 12 bases between. The CDR3 extends over 11 amino acids. The chain's CDR3 is CSASPVRAAFF. In DNA form, the CDR3 reads TGCAGTGCTAGTCCGGTCAGGGCAGCTTTCTTT.

The DNA for the CDR3 is TGTGCCAGTAGTATAGACAGGGCTGGGGCCAACGTCCTGACTTTC. Amino acid sequence: CASSIDRAGANVLTF. The chain employs TRBV19 and TRBJ2-6, with a possible D match to TRBD1 (5 bases). CDR1 and CDR2 from the germline V gene are LNHDA and SQIVND (reference sequence). The CDR3 contains 15 residues. Trimming took 0 bases from V and 2 from J, leaving 5 bases between them.

This clone was seen only a few times. This sequence joins TRBV27 and TRBJ2-5; 14 nucleotides line up with TRBD2. V lost 6 bases and J lost 0; bases outside the gene matches: 3. CDR1 and CDR2 (germline): MNHEY, SMNVEV (reference sequence). CDR3 length: 16 amino acids. In DNA, the CDR3 is TGTGCCAGCAGCGGGACTAGCGGGGGCCACCAAGAGACCCAGTACTTC. It is translated as CASSGTSGGHQETQYF.

This clone was seen only a few times. V usage is TRBV19 and J usage is TRBJ2-3; perhaps D is TRBD1 or TRBD2 (5 bases each). CDR1 and CDR2 (germline): LNHDA, SQIVND (reference sequence). This CDR3 contains 14 residues. The V gene lost 3 bases and the J gene lost 2 bases, with 9 bases spanning the gap. DNA of the CDR3: TGTGCCAGTAGTATTAACGGGGCCACAGATACGCAGTATTTT. Amino acids: CASSINGATDTQYF.

The chain joins TRBV30 to TRBJ2-7, with TRBD1 matching over 7 bases. V was pared by 2 bases and J by 7 bases, with 5 bases of the junction left unmatched. Germline V gene sequence: CDR1 GTSNPN, CDR2 SVGIG (reference sequence). This CDR3 region has 12 residues. CDR3 protein: CAWSKGAGEQYF. The CDR3 DNA reads as TGTGCCTGGAGTAAGGGGGCAGGTGAGCAGTACTTC.

This chain connects TRBV30 to TRBJ1-2; D unclear. The ends were cut back, 2 bases at V and 4 bases at J, with 8 bases in the middle. The CDR3 length is 12 residues. Germline V lookup: CDR1 GTSNPN, CDR2 SVGIG (reference sequence). The CDR3 here is CAWSYYGYGYTF. The CDR3 DNA reads as TGTGCCTGGAGTTATTATGGCTATGGCTACACCTTC.

This clone was observed a handful of times. The genes are TRBV5-1 and TRBJ1-3; perhaps TRBD1 as D (5 bases). In germline, CDR1 is SGHRS, CDR2 YFSETQ. V gave up 4 bases and J gave up 0 bases, with 14 bases separating them. The CDR3 totals 16 residues. The CDR3 here is CASSPGRTDSGNTIYF. The DNA for the CDR3 is TGCGCCAGCAGCCCGGGACGTACGGACTCTGGAAACACCATATATTTT.

J is TRBJ2-5 and V is TRBV10-3; 10 bases are shared with TRBD1. The CDR3 has 15 residues. Trimming removed 10 bases from V and 1 base from J; junction bases left unmatched: 9. Germline CDR1 is ENHRY and CDR2 is SYGVKD. The CDR3 here is CATSGTGDIQETQYF. The CDR3 DNA is TGTGCCACCTCGGGGACAGGGGATATCCAAGAGACCCAGTACTTC.

This clone was detected only a few times. The gene calls are TRBV12-5 and TRBJ2-7; a weak D match, TRBD1 (6 bases). The CDR3 totals 14 residues. V was pared by 1 base and J by 6 bases, with 13 bases between. Germline V gene data show CDR1 as LGHNT and CDR2 as FRNRAP. In DNA form, the CDR3 reads TGTGCTAGTGGTTTGGACAGGGAAATCCGCGAGCAGTACTTC. It encodes CASGLDREIREQYF.

V usage is TRBV7-2 and J usage is TRBJ2-7; possibly TRBD2 for D (6 bases). Trimming took off 1 base at V and 3 bases at J, with 16 bases between the two ends. The germline gives CDR1 SGHTA, CDR2 FQGNSA. CDR3 size: 16 residues. CDR3 nucleotides: TGTGCCAGCAGCTTAGGGAGTTTGCGGGGTGGCTACGAGCAGTACTTC. Translated, it gives CASSLGSLRGGYEQYF. The full variable domain, rest sourced from reference TRBV7-2 and TRBJ2-7, is GAGVSQSPSNKVTEKGKDVELRCDPISGHTALYWYRQSLGQGLEFLIYFQGNSAPDKSGLPSDRFSAERTGGSVSTLTIQRTQQEDSAVYLCASSLGSLRGGYEQYFGPGTRLTVT.

Of note for this clone: This CDR3 is also generated by other DNA sequences in the sample. The chain joins TRBV6-5 to TRBJ1-5; D gene ambiguous. The CDR3 sequence is 13 residues long. CDR1 and CDR2 from the germline V gene are MNHEY and SVGAGI. With 2 bases removed from V and 0 bases from J, the gap between germline ends came to 2 bases. CDR3 in amino acids: CASSYGSNQPQHF. The CDR3 nucleotides read TGTGCCAGCAGTTACGGTAGCAATCAGCCCCAGCATTTT.

V and J are TRBV11-2 and TRBJ1-5; D is uncertain. Germline CDR1 and CDR2: SGHAT and FQNNGV. The CDR3 has 15 residues. V dropped 1 base and J dropped 4 bases, with 11 bases sitting between them. In DNA, the CDR3 is TGTGCCAGCAGCTTAGGGTCCTCGGGGAATCAGCCCCAGCATTTT. Encoded protein: CASSLGSSGNQPQHF. The whole variable domain, filled in from reference TRBV11-2 and TRBJ1-5, reads EAGVAQSPRYKIIEKRQSVAFWCNPISGHATLYWYQQILGQGPKLLIQFQNNGVVDDSQLPKDRFSAERLKGVDSTLKIQPAKLEDSAVYLCASSLGSSGNQPQHFGDGTRLSIL.

V gene TRBV21-1 combines with J gene TRBJ2-5; the table's TRBD2 call for D was not verified on the DNA. TRBV21-1 is deemed a pseudogene. This CDR3 has 13 amino acids. In DNA, the CDR3 is TGTGCCAGCACCATGGGACTTGACGGGACCCAGTACTTC. Amino acids: CASTMGLDGTQYF.

The table lists this clone with a few counts. The genes are TRBV28 and TRBJ2-2; perhaps D is TRBD1 or TRBD2 (5 bases each). The CDR3 runs to 13 residues. The germline V gene has CDR1 MDHEN and CDR2 SYDVKM. V lost 10 bases to trimming and J lost 0 bases, with 9 bases between them. The CDR3 bases are TGTGCCACTTCGGGGCCGAACACCGGGGAGCTGTTTTTT. It is translated as CATSGPNTGELFF.

Only a few counts were recorded for this clone. This chain joins TRBV9 and TRBJ2-3; the D gene is possibly TRBD1 (7 bases). The CDR3 is made up of 17 amino acids. V dropped 0 bases and J dropped 1 base, with 15 bases sitting between them. Per germline, CDR1 SGDLS and CDR2 YYNGEE. The chain's CDR3 is CASSVAEGRGGTDTQYF. DNA of the CDR3: TGTGCCAGCAGCGTAGCTGAGGGCAGGGGGGGCACAGATACGCAGTATTTT.

This clone was counted only a few times. Other DNA sequences in this specimen translate into the identical CDR3. The chain is built from TRBV4-3 and TRBJ1-5; 8 nucleotides line up with TRBD1. This CDR3 has 14 residues. V was pared by 4 bases and J by 4 bases, with 3 bases of the junction left unmatched. Germline loops: CDR1 LGHNA, CDR2 YSLEER. The DNA of the CDR3 is TGCGCCAGCAGCCGAACAGGGGGGAATCAGCCCCAGCATTTT. It yields the protein CASSRTGGNQPQHF.

This clone has more than one count but fewer than ten. The V and J genes are TRBV7-8 and TRBJ1-5; the D is unclear. V lost 1 base, J lost 3 bases, and 22 bases lay in between. The CDR3 length is 19 residues. The germline V gene has CDR1 SGHVS and CDR2 FQNEAQ. Here the CDR3 DNA reads TGTGCCAGCAGCTTAGGCTGGGCAGGCCCCGGTAAGGACAATCAGCCCCAGCATTTT. As protein: CASSLGWAGPGKDNQPQHF. The full variable domain, with the rest looked up from reference TRBV7-8 and TRBJ1-5, is GAGVSQSPRYKVAKRGQDVALRCDPISGHVSLFWYQQALGQGPEFLTYFQNEAQLDKSGLPSDRFFAERPEGSVSTLKIQRTQQEDSAVYLCASSLGWAGPGKDNQPQHFGDGTRLSIL.

V is TRBV5-1 and J is TRBJ1-4; D uncertain. This CDR3 region has 15 residues. Trimming left V 1 base short and J 0 bases short, with 7 bases between. Germline assignment: CDR1 SGHRS and CDR2 YFSETQ. CDR3 nucleotide sequence: TGCGCCAGCAGCTTGACGGGAGCAACTAATGAAAAACTGTTTTTT. As protein: CASSLTGATNEKLFF. The full variable domain, in which reference TRBV5-1 and TRBJ1-4 provide the parts outside the CDR3, is KAGVTQTPRYLIKTRGQQVTLSCSPISGHRSVSWYQQTPGQGLQFLFEYFSETQRNKGNFPGRFSGRQFSNSRSEMNVSTLELGDSALYLCASSLTGATNEKLFFGSGTQLSVL.

This clone was seen a handful of times. The J gene is TRBJ2-7, the V gene TRBV23-1, with D tentatively TRBD2 (5 bases). TRBV23-1 is an open reading frame, and its role is uncertain. The CDR3 loop spans 14 amino acids. Trimming shortened V by 0 bases and J by 9 bases, and 15 bases separated the two germline ends. CDR3 nucleotide sequence: TGCGCCAGCAGTCAATCGTTCCCAGGAGGAGGGCAGTACTTC. Its protein product is CASSQSFPGGGQYF.

The chain joins TRBV13 to TRBJ2-6; D remains unclear. There are 15 residues in the CDR3. Germline CDR1 is PRHDT and CDR2 is FYEKMQ (reference sequence). Trimming cost V 5 bases and J 2 bases, with 10 bases left between them. CDR3 bases: TGTGCCAGCAGCCCACCGCAGCCTGGGGCCAACGTCCTGACTTTC. Protein product: CASSPPQPGANVLTF.